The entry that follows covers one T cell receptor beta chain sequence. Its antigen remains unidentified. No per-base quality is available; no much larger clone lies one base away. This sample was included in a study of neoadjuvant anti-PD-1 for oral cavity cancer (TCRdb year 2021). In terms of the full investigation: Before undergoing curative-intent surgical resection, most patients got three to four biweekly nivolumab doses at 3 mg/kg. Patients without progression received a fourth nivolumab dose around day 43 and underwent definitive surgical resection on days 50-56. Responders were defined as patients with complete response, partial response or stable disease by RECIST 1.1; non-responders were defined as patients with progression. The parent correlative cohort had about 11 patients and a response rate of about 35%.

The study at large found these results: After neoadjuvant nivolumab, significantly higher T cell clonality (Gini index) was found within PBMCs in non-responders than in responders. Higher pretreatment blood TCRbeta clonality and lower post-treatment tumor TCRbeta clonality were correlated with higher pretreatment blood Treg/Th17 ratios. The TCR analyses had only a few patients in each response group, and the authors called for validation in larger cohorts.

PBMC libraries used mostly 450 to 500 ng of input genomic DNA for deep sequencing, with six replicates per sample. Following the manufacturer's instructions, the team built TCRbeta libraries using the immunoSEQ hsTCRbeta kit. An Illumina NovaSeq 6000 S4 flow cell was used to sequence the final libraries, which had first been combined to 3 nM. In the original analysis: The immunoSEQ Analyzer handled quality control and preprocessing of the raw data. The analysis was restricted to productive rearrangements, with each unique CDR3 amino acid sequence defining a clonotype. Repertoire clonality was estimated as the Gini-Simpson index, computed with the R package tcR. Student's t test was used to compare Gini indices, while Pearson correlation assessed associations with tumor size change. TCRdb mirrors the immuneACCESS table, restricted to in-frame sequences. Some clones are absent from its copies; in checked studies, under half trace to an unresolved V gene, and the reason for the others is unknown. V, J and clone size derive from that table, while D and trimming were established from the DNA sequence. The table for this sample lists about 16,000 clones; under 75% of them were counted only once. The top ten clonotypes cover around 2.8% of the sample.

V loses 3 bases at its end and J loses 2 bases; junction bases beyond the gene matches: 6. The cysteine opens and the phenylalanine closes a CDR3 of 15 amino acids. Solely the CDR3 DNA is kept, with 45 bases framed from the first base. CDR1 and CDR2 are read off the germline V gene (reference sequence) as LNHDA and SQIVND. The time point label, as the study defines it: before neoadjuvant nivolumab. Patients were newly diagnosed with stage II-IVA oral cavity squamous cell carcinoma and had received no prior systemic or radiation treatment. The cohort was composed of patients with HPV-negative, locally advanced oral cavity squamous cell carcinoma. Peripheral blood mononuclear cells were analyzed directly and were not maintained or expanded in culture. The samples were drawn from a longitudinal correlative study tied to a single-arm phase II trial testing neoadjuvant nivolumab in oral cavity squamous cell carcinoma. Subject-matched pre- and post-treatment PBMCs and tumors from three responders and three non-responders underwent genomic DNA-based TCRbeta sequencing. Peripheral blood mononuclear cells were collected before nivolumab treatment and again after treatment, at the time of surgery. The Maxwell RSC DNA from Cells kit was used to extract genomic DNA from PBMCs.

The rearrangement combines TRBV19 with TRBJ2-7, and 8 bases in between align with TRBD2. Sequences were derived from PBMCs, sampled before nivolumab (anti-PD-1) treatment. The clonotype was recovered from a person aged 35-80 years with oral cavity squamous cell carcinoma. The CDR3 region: CASSIGERETYEQYF. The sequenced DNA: TGTGCCAGTAGTATCGGTGAGCGGGAGACCTACGAGCAGTACTTC.